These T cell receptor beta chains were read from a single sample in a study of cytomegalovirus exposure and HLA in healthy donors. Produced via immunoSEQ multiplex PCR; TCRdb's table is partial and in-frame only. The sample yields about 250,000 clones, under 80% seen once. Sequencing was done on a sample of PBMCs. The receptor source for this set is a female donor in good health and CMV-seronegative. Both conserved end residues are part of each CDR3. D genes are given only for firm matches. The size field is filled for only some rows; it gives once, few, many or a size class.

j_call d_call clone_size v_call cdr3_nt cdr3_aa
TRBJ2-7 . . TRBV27 TGTGCCAGCAGTTTACTCTCTAGGAGTAACGAGCAGTACTTC CASSLLSRSNEQYF
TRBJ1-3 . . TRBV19 TGTGCCAGCACACAGGGAGTGCCTGGAAACACCATATATTTT CASTQGVPGNTIYF
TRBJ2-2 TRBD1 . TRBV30 TGTGCCTGGAGTGTACTGGGACAGGGTCCCGGGGAGCTGTTTTTT CAWSVLGQGPGELFF
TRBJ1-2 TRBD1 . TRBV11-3 TGTGCCAGCAGCTCCGGGACAGGGGTCCTCGACTATGGCTACACCTTC CASSSGTGVLDYGYTF
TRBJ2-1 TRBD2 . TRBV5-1 TGCGCCAGCAGATCTTTTTCTAGCGGGACAAACAATGAGCAGTTCTTC CASRSFSSGTNNEQFF
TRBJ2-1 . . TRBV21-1 TGTGCCAGCAGCCAGGGGTCAAGGGCCCCCTACAATGAGCAGTTCTTC CASSQGSRAPYNEQFF
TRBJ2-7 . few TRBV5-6 TGTGCCAGCAGCCCGCTCGGGCAGGGAATTGTCGCCTACGAGCAGTACTTC CASSPLGQGIVAYEQYF
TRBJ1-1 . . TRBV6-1 TGTGCCAGCCTCTTCACAGAAATGAACACTGAAGCTTTCTTT CASLFTEMNTEAFF
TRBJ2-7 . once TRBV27 TGTGCCAGCAGTTTCGGGATATCCTACGAGCAGTACTTC CASSFGISYEQYF
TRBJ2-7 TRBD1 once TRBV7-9 TGTGCCAGCAGCTTAACGACAGGGGCTATACCCCCCTACGAGCAGTACTTC CASSLTTGAIPPYEQYF
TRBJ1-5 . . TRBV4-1 TGCGCCAGCAGCCAAGATATAGGAGGGGGGGTTAATCAGCCCCAGCATTTT CASSQDIGGGVNQPQHF
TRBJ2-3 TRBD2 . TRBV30 TGTGCCTGGAGTGAGCGGGAGGGCCAAAGAGATACGCAGTATTTT CAWSEREGQRDTQYF
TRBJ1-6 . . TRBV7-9 TGTGCCGGCACAACCGGGGGGTATTCACCCCTCCACTTT CAGTTGGYSPLHF
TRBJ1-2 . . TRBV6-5 TGTGCCAGCAGTTATCGAGGACTGCGCTCGGATGGCTACACCTTC CASSYRGLRSDGYTF